These T cell receptor beta chains were read from a single sample in a study of T cell repertoires in cytomegalovirus infection. TCRdb passed the reads through MiXCR, listing each CDR3 protein once. The table has 400,000 to 550,000 distinct CDR3 sequences, about 11% seen once. The sequencing input was PBMCs. Receptor source: a human donor in good health (CMV status not recorded). Some clones in this sample may be carry-over from other donors' samples. Each CDR3 is given with its conserved first and last residue. D genes are given only for firm matches. Size values are once, few and many counts, or a class for expanded clones, and some rows have none.

TRBD2	TRBJ2-3	-	TRBV20-1	TGCAGTGCTCCCGGGACTAAGGGGCCAGATACGCAGTATTTT	CSAPGTKGPDTQYF
-	TRBJ1-1	many	TRBV12-3/TRBV12-4	TGTGCCAGCACCCTTGGGACGGCCATGTACACTGAAGCTTTCTTT	CASTLGTAMYTEAFF
-	TRBJ2-1	many	TRBV7-9	TGTGCCAGCAGTTCCCCAATGGGGAGAAGCCCGGGGAATGAGCAGTTCTTC	CASSSPMGRSPGNEQFF
TRBD1	TRBJ2-1	-	TRBV7-9	TGTGCCAGCAGCCCCAGGGCAGGGGGCAATGAGCAGTTCTTC	CASSPRAGGNEQFF
-	TRBJ2-3	-	TRBV14	TGTGCCAGCAGCCAAGATTGGGGAGCAGATACGCAGTATTTT	CASSQDWGADTQYF
TRBD1	TRBJ1-6	many	TRBV7-8	TGTGCCAGCAGCTTAACCGGGACAGGGGGTAATTCACCCCTCCACTTT	CASSLTGTGGNSPLHF
-	TRBJ1-4	few	TRBV2	TGTGCCAGTCGGCGGATGGATGAAAAACTGTTTTTT	CASRRMDEKLFF
TRBD2	TRBJ2-1	many	TRBV12-3/TRBV12-4	TGTGCCAGCACCTCTAGCGGGGGGGACAATGAGCAGTTCTTC	CASTSSGGDNEQFF
TRBD2	TRBJ2-1	many	TRBV28	TGTGCCAGCAGTTCCAAGCGGGAGGGTCCCCCGGCAAGGCAGTTCTTC	CASSSKREGPPARQFF
TRBD2	TRBJ2-2	few	TRBV20-1	TGCAGTGCTAGAGATCCACAAGGACTAGCGGGAGGGTTGGACACCGGGGAGCTGTTTTTT	CSARDPQGLAGGLDTGELFF
-	TRBJ1-5	-	TRBV5-6	TGTGCCAGCAGCTCCGGGACGGGCTACAATCAGCCCCAGCATTTT	CASSSGTGYNQPQHF
-	TRBJ1-6	many	TRBV5-1	TGCGCCAGCAGCTTGGAAGCACAGATTAATTCACCCCTCCACTTT	CASSLEAQINSPLHF
-	TRBJ2-7	few	TRBV7-3	TGTGCCAGCAGCCCAATGGGATTCGGGGGTGACGAGCAGTACTTC	CASSPMGFGGDEQYF
-	TRBJ1-6	many	TRBV7-9	TGTGCCAGCAGCTTAGATCAAGGAAATTCACCCCTCCACTTT	CASSLDQGNSPLHF
TRBD1	TRBJ2-5	many	TRBV7-2	TGTGCCAGCAGCTTAGACAGGGGCCAAGAGACCCAGTACTTC	CASSLDRGQETQYF
-	TRBJ1-1	-	TRBV9	TGTGCCAGCAGCGCCCTCAAATTTAGGAACACTGAAGCTTTCTTT	CASSALKFRNTEAFF
TRBD2	TRBJ2-7	many	TRBV20-1	TGCAGTGCTCTTAGCGGGAGAGAGACCTACGAGCAGTACTTC	CSALSGRETYEQYF
-	TRBJ2-3	many	TRBV20-1	TGCAGTGCTAGTCGACCAGGGACTGGACCTAGCACAGATACGCAGTATTTT	CSASRPGTGPSTDTQYF
-	TRBJ2-3	few	TRBV4-1	TGCGCCAGCAGCCAAGTCGGGGTGGCTGATACGCAGTATTTT	CASSQVGVADTQYF
-	TRBJ2-7	-	TRBV10-2	TGCGCCAGCAGTGAGAACGGGGCCTACGAGCAGTACTTC	CASSENGAYEQYF
-	TRBJ2-7	-	TRBV28	TGTGCCAGCACCGAAGGACAGTATTTATCCTACGAGCAGTACTTC	CASTEGQYLSYEQYF
-	TRBJ2-6	many	TRBV28	TGTGCCAGCAGTTTATTACCGGGCTCTGGGGCCAACGTCCTGACTTTC	CASSLLPGSGANVLTF
-	TRBJ2-2	many	TRBV27	TGTGCCAGTAGGCGTCAGGTCCACCGGGAGCTGTTTTTT	CASRRQVHRELFF
TRBD2	TRBJ2-1	many	TRBV5-5	TGTGCCAGCAGCTTGGGACTAGCGGGACTCAATGAGCAGTTCTTC	CASSLGLAGLNEQFF
-	TRBJ1-5	many	TRBV6-5	TGTGCCAGCAGTTACTCGAGCCAGGGGATAAATCAGCCCCAGCATTTT	CASSYSSQGINQPQHF
-	TRBJ2-5	many	TRBV10-3	TGTGCCATCAGTGATAGGGACAACCAAGAGACCCAGTACTTC	CAISDRDNQETQYF
TRBD1	TRBJ2-5	many	TRBV7-7	TGTGCTAGCAGCTTAGCCGGGACAGGGGTTGAGACCCAGTACTTC	CASSLAGTGVETQYF
TRBD1	TRBJ1-2	-	TRBV7-2	TGTGCCAGCCCCGGGACAGGACTTGCCTATGGCTACACCTTC	CASPGTGLAYGYTF
TRBD1	TRBJ1-2	many	TRBV7-2	TGTGCCAGCAGCGCCCGGGACAGGGGGTCTGGCTACACCTTC	CASSARDRGSGYTF
-	TRBJ2-7	-	TRBV14	TGTGCCAGCAGCCCGTTTGCGCGAATCTACGAGCAGTACTTC	CASSPFARIYEQYF
TRBD1	TRBJ1-2	few	TRBV30	TGTGCCTGGAGTCCCGGGACAGGCGGCGGCTACACCTTC	CAWSPGTGGGYTF
TRBD2	TRBJ2-1	-	TRBV4-2	TGTGCCAGCAAGGGTCGACTAGCGGGAGATGAGCAGTTCTTC	CASKGRLAGDEQFF
-	TRBJ2-5	-	TRBV29-1	TGCAGCGTGGACCCCACGAGGGAGACCCAGTACTTC	CSVDPTRETQYF
-	TRBJ1-1	few	TRBV5-6	TGTGCCAGCAGCTTGGAAGGGGGGCCTAAAACTGAAGCTTTCTTT	CASSLEGGPKTEAFF
-	TRBJ1-3	few	TRBV5-1	TGCGCCAGCAGCCCCGGGACATTTGGAAACACCATATATTTT	CASSPGTFGNTIYF
TRBD1	TRBJ1-1	many	TRBV6-6	TGTGCCGGCAGACAGGGGATGAACACTGAAGCTTTCTTT	CAGRQGMNTEAFF
-	TRBJ2-5	many	TRBV20-1	TGCAGTGCTATAAGAAGCGTAAAAGAGACCCAGTACTTC	CSAIRSVKETQYF
TRBD1	TRBJ2-7	few	TRBV28	TGTGCCACCAGCACCGGGACAGGGGGACAACGGCAGTACTTC	CATSTGTGGQRQYF
-	TRBJ2-2	few	TRBV12-3/TRBV12-4	TGTGCCAGCAGTTTAGTGCAGGGGCCCCACACCGGGGAGCTGTTTTTT	CASSLVQGPHTGELFF
-	TRBJ2-3	few	TRBV7-9	TGTGCCAGCAGCCCAAGCCCTGCGGTAGATACGCAGTATTTT	CASSPSPAVDTQYF
-	TRBJ2-3	many	TRBV10-3	TGTGCCATCAGATGGACAGATAGCACAGATACGCAGTATTTT	CAIRWTDSTDTQYF
-	TRBJ1-5	many	TRBV19	TGTGCCAGTAGTATGAGGGTGAATCAGCCCCAGCATTTT	CASSMRVNQPQHF
-	TRBJ2-2	few	TRBV19	TGTGCCAGTAGTATAACCCCGCTCTTGAACACCGGGGAGCTGTTTTTT	CASSITPLLNTGELFF
TRBD2	TRBJ2-7	many	TRBV20-1	TGCAGTGCTAGGTTCGGGAGGGCCGCCTACGAGCAGTACTTC	CSARFGRAAYEQYF
-	TRBJ1-4	many	TRBV19	TGTGCCACCTTAAGGTCAACGGGCGCAACTAATGAAAAACTGTTTTTT	CATLRSTGATNEKLFF
-	TRBJ2-7	few	TRBV12-3/TRBV12-4	TGTGCCAGCAGTTTATCAGGGTTCAACGAGCAGTACTTC	CASSLSGFNEQYF
-	TRBJ2-4	many	TRBV7-2	TGTGCCAGCAGCTTAAACTCCCTTAGGGGCATTCAGTACTTC	CASSLNSLRGIQYF
-	TRBJ2-1	-	TRBV27	TGTGCCAGCAGCCACTATAGGCCCGCTCATGAGCAGTTCTTC	CASSHYRPAHEQFF
TRBD2	TRBJ2-2	many	TRBV7-3	TGTGCCAGCAGCTTATCCCCAGCGGGAGGCGGGGAGCTGTTTTTT	CASSLSPAGGGELFF
-	TRBJ2-2	-	TRBV20-1	TGCAGTGCCCCTCTACGGGAATATCACACCGGGGAGCTGTTTTTT	CSAPLREYHTGELFF
-	TRBJ1-2	few	TRBV20-1	TGCAGTGCTACAATTTCCGGGGCCTATGGCTACACCTTC	CSATISGAYGYTF